The clone carrying this TCR beta chain was detected many times. The antigen is not known. Amplified TCR beta CDR3 regions derived from RNA transcripts. First-round RT-PCR targeting the TCR CDR3 was performed with the HTBI primer set. TCRdb fed the multiplex PCR reads into MiXCR, producing one record per CDR3 protein. This repertoire shows around 340,000 distinct CDR3 sequences, around a sixth found once; its top ten account for around 47%. These data belong to a study of T cells in Graves' hyperthyroidism and ophthalmopathy. Broader study findings: Appearing also in blood were most of the thyroid clonotypes expanded above 0.001.

PBMCs were derived from roughly 10 ml fresh peripheral blood. This CDR3 comprises 16 residues. With 5 bases removed from V and 6 bases from J, the gap between germline ends came to 21 bases. Germline V gene sequence: CDR1 SGHAT, CDR2 FQDESV (reference sequence). The sequence came from a woman aged 50 to 60 with Graves' hyperthyroidism. The rearrangement joins TRBV11-1 to TRBJ2-3, with D possibly called TRBD1 or TRBD2 (5 bases each). The sample comprised blood. The CDR3 protein is CASSALRRSEGDTQYF. CDR3 bases: TGTGCCAGCAGCGCCTTGAGGCGGTCCGAGGGGGATACGCAGTATTTT.